Below, one T cell receptor (beta chain) is given with its context. Antigen specificity is unknown. This sample is part of a study of a mutant IDH1 vaccine in newly diagnosed glioma. Study background: The study held visit V12 at week 35 and visit V13 at week 47.

Germline V lookup: CDR1 MGHDK, CDR2 SYGVNS. The CDR3 is 15 amino acids. The trim removed 1 base at V and 5 bases at J, leaving 4 bases unmatched. Time point in this sample: week 35, safety follow-up. The investigators gave 300 ug of mutant IDH1 20-mer peptide in each vaccine dose, together with topical imiquimod. In weeks 1, 3, 5, 7, 11, 15, 19 and 23, patients were vaccinated. Donors harbored newly found WHO grade 3 or 4 IDH1-mutant, ATRX-lost astrocytomas. Sequencing used immunoSEQ multiplex PCR; TCRdb keeps in-frame clones, though not all of them. Of about 56,000 clones in the sample, 80% to 90% were seen once.

Sequences were derived from PBMCs, sampled from a glioma patient whose treatment included an IDH1 peptide vaccine. The chain has TRBV25-1 and TRBJ1-4; 7 bases are shared with TRBD1. The source is a man aged 40-49 years with glioma. CDR3 DNA: TGTGCCAGCAGTGAATGGGGGACAGCAAATGAAAAACTGTTTTTT. Protein product: CASSEWGTANEKLFF. Together with reference TRBV25-1 and TRBJ1-4, the CDR3 gives the full variable domain: EADIYQTPRYLVIGTGKKITLECSQTMGHDKMYWYQQDPGMELHLIHYSYGVNSTEKGDLSSESTVSRIRTEHFPLTLESARPSHTSQYLCASSEWGTANEKLFFGSGTQLSVL.